Following are 22 T cell receptor beta chains from one sample sequenced in a study of tumor-infiltrating lymphocytes in primary liver carcinoma (dated by TCRdb to about 2017). Total RNA and DNA were co-extracted from about 19-30 mg of bulk tissue with the AllPrep DNA/RNA mini kit, without cell sorting. TCRdb records Illumina HiSeq 2500 as the sequencer. Starting from around 500 ng total RNA, TCRbeta-specific cDNA was produced by reverse transcription with a constant-region primer and ProtoScript II reverse transcriptase. The TCRbeta libraries were prepared through three rounds of nested multiplex PCR following a slightly modified ARM-PCR procedure. Each of the first two PCR rounds ran for 9 to 10 cycles using multiplex TRBV1-TRBV30 forward primers together with a Cbeta reverse primer. Starting from the raw public reads, TCRdb applied fastp trimming at Q25, assembled clones with MiXCR and retained in-frame beta chains. Rows with one shared CDR3 protein collapse into an entry with the most common genes and DNA. Within this sample are 25,000 to 35,000 distinct CDR3 sequences, with about 71% of them counted one time only. Roughly 30% of the sample is taken by the ten largest.

The sequencing input was liver tumor tissue from sampling region 3. Read against the paper, the sample's cell subset or site label means: tumor region T3, left-lateral pole. All receptors come from a woman aged 25 to 45 with primary liver carcinoma and hepatitis B virus infection.

Worth noting for this clonotype: The junction does not match germline at one end; this may be a read error. The gene calls are TRBV7-8 and TRBJ1-5, with D possibly being TRBD1 (5 bases). CDR3 length equals 17 residues. Germline CDR1 and CDR2: SGHVS and FQNEAQ. The CDR3 region has the DNA TGTGCCAGCAGCGCCCTATTGGGGCGAGTGGGCAATCAGCCCCGGCATTTT. Translated, it gives CASSALLGRVGNQPRHF.

This clonotype was found a few times. The germline gene is not matched at one end of the junction; a read error may be the cause. The rearrangement joins TRBV6-5 to TRBJ2-5; 7 bases are a match to TRBD2. Germline lookup yields CDR1 MNHEY and CDR2 SVGAGI. The CDR3 length is 14 residues. The CDR3 bases are TGTGCCAGTAGTCAAGCGGGATCTTGGGAGACCCATTACTTC. It is translated as CASSQAGSWETHYF.

This clonotype was picked up one time. At one of its ends the junction is not consistent with the germline gene, which may arise from a read error. The chain is built from TRBV10-3 and TRBJ2-5; tentatively, D is TRBD1 or TRBD2 (5 bases each). Germline V gives CDR1 ENHRY, CDR2 SYGVKD. CDR3 length equals 15 residues. CDR3 DNA sequence: TGTGCCATCAGTGAGACGGCTACCAGACAAGGGACCCGGTACTTC. Its protein is CAISETATRQGTRYF.

This clonotype was picked up many times. Because the CDR3 is missing its conserved closing phenylalanine or tryptophan, this is likely a read error. The DNA is omitted, as the CDR3 cannot be located on it reliably, and the CDR3 follows TCRdb's listing. The CDR3 here is CASTMTGFSGANVLTS. The chain uses TRBV5-8 and TRBJ2-6. The germline V gene has CDR1 SGHTS and CDR2 YDEGEE. The CDR3 has 16 amino acids, counting both end residues.

As regards this clonotype: A read error may produce the germline difference seen at one junction end. The J gene is TRBJ1-1, the V gene TRBV7-2, with a possible D match to TRBD1 (5 bases). This CDR3 comprises 13 residues. Germline-derived CDR1 and CDR2 are SGHTA and FQGNSA. CDR3 residues: CASSLVVQGEAIF. CDR3 coding DNA: TGTGCCAGCAGCTTAGTAGTTCAGGGTGAAGCTATCTTT.

The chain joins TRBV10-3 to TRBJ1-3; D is unresolved. V shed 0 bases and J shed 3 bases, with 6 bases lying between them. CDR1 ENHRY and CDR2 SYGVKD come from the germline V gene. This CDR3 is built from 14 residues. CDR3 region: CAISESVVGNTIYF. Here the CDR3 DNA reads TGTGCCATCAGTGAGTCAGTCGTTGGAAACACCATATATTTT.

This clonotype was observed once. A read error may account for a junction end that differs from germline. The chain carries TRBV6-5 and TRBJ1-4; weak D call: TRBD1 (5 bases). The CDR3 covers 16 residues. Germline V lookup: CDR1 MNHEY, CDR2 SVGAGI. The CDR3: CAGSYSRGATNEKLFF. The CDR3 coding sequence is TGCGCCGGCAGTTACTCACGGGGCGCAACTAATGAAAAACTGTTTTTT.

As to this clonotype: One junction end disagrees with the germline gene, perhaps due to a read error. The V gene is TRBV6-5, the J gene TRBJ2-7; TRBD2 might be the D (6 bases). Germline CDR1 is MNHEY and CDR2 is SVGAGI. The CDR3 extends over 13 amino acids. The CDR3 DNA follows: TGTGCCAACAGTTACGAGGAGGGGTATGAGCAATACTTC. Amino acids: CANSYEEGYEQYF.

This clonotype was seen a handful of times. Possible read error: a much larger clone is one base away. This chain connects TRBV11-2 to TRBJ2-3; TRBD2 matches at 10 bases. CDR1 is SGHAT, CDR2 FQNNGV, per germline. The CDR3 consists of 20 residues. CDR3 bases: TGTGCCAACAGCTTAGATCTAAGTGGGTTAGCGGGAGGAGGGATAGATACGCAGTATTTT. Its translation is CANSLDLSGLAGGGIDTQYF.

As regards this clonotype: A clone one base away is much larger, so this may be a read error. The chain recombines TRBV5-6 with TRBJ2-3, with 7 bases identical to TRBD2. Trimming removed 6 bases from V and 2 bases from J; junction bases left unmatched: 6. Germline V gene lookup returns CDR1 SGHDT and CDR2 YYEEEE. CDR3 size: 14 residues. CDR3 DNA sequence: TGTGCCAGCATCTCACTAGCGCCCACAGATACGCAGTATTTT. It specifies CASISLAPTDTQYF.

The rearrangement uses TRBV6-2 or TRBV6-3 and TRBJ1-3, with unresolved D. This CDR3 has 15 amino acids. V was cut by 0 bases and J by 12 bases, with 18 bases left in between. Germline lookup yields CDR1 MNHEY and CDR2 SVGEGT. The CDR3 is CASSYSIGIGRIIYF. The CDR3 nucleotides are TGTGCCAGCAGTTACTCGATCGGGATTGGACGCATCATATATTTT.

This clonotype has a handful of counts. One junction end does not reproduce the germline sequence, and a read error may be involved. This chain uses TRBV29-1 with TRBJ1-4; TRBD1 matches at 8 bases. The CDR3 has 13 amino acids. Germline lookup yields CDR1 SQVTM and CDR2 ANQGSEA. The CDR3 nucleotides are TGCAACGTTAGCCGAGGACAGGGTATTGGACTGTTTTTT. It is translated as CNVSRGQGIGLFF.

As concerns this clonotype: Without the conserved terminal phenylalanine or tryptophan, this CDR3 likely stems from a read error. The chain combines TRBV6-1 with TRBJ2-2, with D possibly called TRBD1 or TRBD2 (6 bases each). The V gene's germline CDR1 is MNHNS and CDR2 SASEGT. CDR3 length equals 19 residues. CDR3 DNA: TGTGCCAACAGTGAAACCCTTCCCGGGGGCGCCGCGAGCACCGGGGAGCTGTTTTTA. Residues: CANSETLPGGAASTGELFL.

This clonotype was found many times. This sequence joins TRBV11-2 and TRBJ2-1; D ambiguous. CDR1 is SGHAT, CDR2 FQNNGV, per germline. V lost 5 bases, J lost 3 bases, and 8 bases lay in between. There are 13 residues in the CDR3. For the CDR3, the DNA is TGTGCCAGCAGCCTGACACGCTACAATGAGCAGTTCTTC. Translation gives CASSLTRYNEQFF.

This clonotype appeared many times. This chain uses TRBV7-9 with TRBJ2-2; D may be TRBD2 (5 bases). The germline V gene has CDR1 SEHNR and CDR2 FQNEAQ (reference sequence). The V end lost 0 bases, the J end lost 6 bases, and 8 bases lay between the germline ends. The CDR3 is 14 residues long. The CDR3 coding sequence is TGTGCCAGCAGCTTAGCAGCGGCCCCCGGGGAGCTGTTTTTT. Its translation: CASSLAAAPGELFF.

There are a few counts of this clonotype. Compared with germline, one end of the junction differs, possibly owing to a read error. The J gene is TRBJ2-5, the V gene TRBV5-4; no definite D call. The CDR3 runs to 13 residues. The germline V gene encodes CDR1 SGHNT and CDR2 YYREEE (reference sequence). The chain's CDR3 is CTSSHPRQETQYF. The CDR3 DNA sequence: TGTACCAGCAGCCACCCCCGCCAGGAGACCCAGTATTTC.

The sample holds one count of this clonotype. The conserved phenylalanine or tryptophan normally closing the CDR3 is absent here, so this likely arose from a read error. The rearrangement uses TRBV11-2 and TRBJ2-3, with TRBD2 matching over 11 bases. Germline CDR1 and CDR2: SGHAT and FQNNGV. The CDR3 has 15 residues. CDR3 amino acids: CTSSPGLAGPDMQYS. The CDR3 DNA reads as TGTACCAGCAGCCCTGGACTAGCGGGCCCAGATATGCAGTATTCT.

CDR3 bases: TGCGCGAGAAGCCAGCCGGTCTGGCTGGGTGATCCCGATGATACGCAGTATTTT. Translation: CARSQPVWLGDPDDTQYF. This chain uses TRBV4-3 with TRBJ2-3; no definite D call. The CDR3 extends over 18 amino acids. Germline V gives CDR1 LGHNA, CDR2 YSLEER.

This clonotype is a singleton in its sample. This is likely a read error, given that the CDR3 carries no conserved phenylalanine or tryptophan at its end. The DNA is left out, because the CDR3 cannot be placed on it with certainty; the CDR3 is given as TCRdb lists it. The genes are TRBV11-1 and TRBJ2-5; TRBD2 is the table's D call and was not checked against the DNA. The CDR3 extends over 15 residues, inclusive of both ends. Germline values: CDR1 SGHAT, CDR2 FQDESV (reference sequence). CDR3: CASSPIGAQKLDQCL.

This clonotype came up many times. This rearrangement joins TRBV10-3 to TRBJ1-2, with D perhaps TRBD1 (6 bases). The CDR3 length is 13 residues. Germline V CDR1 and CDR2: ENHRY, SYGVKD. Trimming removed 2 bases from V and 3 bases from J, with 7 bases in between. The CDR3 sequence is CAISEEGDYGYTF. The CDR3 bases are TGTGCCATCAGTGAGGAGGGGGACTATGGCTACACCTTC.

There are a few counts of this clonotype. This may be a read error, as it is one base from a much larger clone. Lacking the conserved final phenylalanine or tryptophan, this CDR3 likely reflects a read error. This rearrangement joins TRBV11-3 to TRBJ1-1, with D possibly TRBD1 on 5 matching bases. Trimming cost V 7 bases and J 5 bases, with 14 bases left between them. The CDR3 is 13 amino acids. Germline V gene sequence: CDR1 SGHNT, CDR2 YENEEA. As DNA, the CDR3 is TGTGCCAGCACCCATGGCAGGGTTACTGAAGCTTTCTCT. Its translation is CASTHGRVTEAFS.

For this clonotype: A much larger clonotype is one base distant, so this may be a read error. The chain uses TRBV11-2 and TRBJ1-1, with 7 bases aligning to TRBD1. The CDR3 extends over 16 amino acids. V dropped 11 bases and J dropped 1; count of bases not matched to a gene: 16. Germline values: CDR1 SGHAT, CDR2 FQNNGV. The CDR3 loop is CAGCSLTGDWNTEAFF. The DNA of the CDR3 is TGTGCCGGCTGCTCCTTAACAGGGGATTGGAACACTGAAGCTTTCTTT.